This TCR beta chain was profiled in a study of blood T cell repertoires in COVID-19. Study background: From the United States, Italy and Spain came samples of acute and convalescent COVID-19.

As to this clone: Other DNA sequences in this sample translate to the same CDR3.

The assay was immunoSEQ multiplex PCR, and TCRdb's table has in-frame clones only and misses some. The table lists about 430,000 clones, 88% of them singletons, with over 0.9% in the top ten. This CDR3 region has 12 residues. Germline V gene sequence: CDR1 LNHDA, CDR2 SQIVND (reference sequence). Trimming removed 3 bases at V and 7 bases at J, with 7 bases between. The participants were between about 18 and 90 years old and came from some 23 US areas. The specimen was PBMCs or T cells enriched from blood (not recorded which). This TCR derives from a woman aged 25 to 39 with acute COVID-19. The rearrangement links TRBV19 to TRBJ1-5, with D maybe TRBD1 (5 bases). CDR3 DNA: TGTGCCAGTAGTATTGGGGGGCAGCCCCAGCATTTT. Its translation: CASSIGGQPQHF.